This T cell receptor (beta chain) was sequenced in a study of shared clonotypes between healthy human individuals (TCRdb year 2020). Regarding the complete study: The cohort included three men and a couple of women between 18 and 49 years of age. Per donor, three plates each were used for CD4 naive and CD4 memory, two for CD8 naive, and one for CD8 memory. The study deeply sequenced blood TCR repertoires of about five healthy adults to estimate repertoire size and the extent of clonotype sharing between individuals. Libraries were prepared and TCR repertoires were sequenced by different laboratories using diverse techniques, in order to increase sequencing depth and limit assay-specific biases. Each donor's leukapheresis produced roughly between roughly 0.85 and 10 billion PBMCs. Study-level results and caveats: Estimated clonotype richness was generally larger for naive than for memory subsets. Sharing across a few donors was observed for roughly 5.4% of naive CD4, over 3% of naive CD8, 2.3% of memory CD4, and around 0.4% of memory CD8 clonotypes. Sampling was restricted to blood, and TCR repertoires in tissue are likely to differ from TCR repertoires in blood. Because the study included a small number of donors, the genetic and exposure-history diversity represented was limited. Based on pairwise subsampling, the degree of clonotype sharing among donors was expected to be affected by sequencing depth. Even with the large sequencing depth, rarefaction of the sorted-subset datasets indicated that sequencing was incomplete. Higher generation probabilities were observed for clonotypes shared by all four sorted-subset donors than for non-shared clonotypes.

This clone came up once. Its specific antigen is unknown. Per-base quality was not reported, and no clone a single base away is much larger than it. The donors were healthy, HIV-negative adults with no recently reported acute infections or vaccinations. Every donor was a Caucasian adult living in Nashville, Tennessee, USA. The CD8 memory samples were a combination of magnetically selected CD45RO+ cells and CCR7-negative CD45RA+ effector memory (TemRA) cells. Blood was obtained by leukapheresis, after which PBMCs were separated by Ficoll-Histopaque density gradient centrifugation and cryopreserved in liquid nitrogen vapor phase. Analytical flow cytometry was used to check the purity and quantity of every magnetically sorted T cell population. Genomic DNA was isolated from every sorted fraction and measured by UV absorbance on a Nanodrop 2000c. V gives up 3 bases and J gives up 7 bases, and the segment between their germline ends measures 16 bases. Measured from the cysteine to the phenylalanine, the CDR3 is 14 residues long. Kept here is only the CDR3 DNA, which spans 42 bases and is read in frame from base 1. From a lookup of the germline V gene (reference sequence), CDR1 and CDR2 are MNHEY and SMNVEV.

TCR CDR3 regions were amplified from genomic DNA by multiplex PCR using the deep immunoSEQ assay. Genomic DNA extracted from each cell subset was distributed evenly over all wells of several immunoSEQ 96-well plates, and each plate served as one replicate. For sorted subsets, roughly 200 ng of genomic DNA, equivalent to around 29,000 T cell genomes, went into each replicate PCR. Purified libraries were measured with a Qubit 3.0 fluorometer, size-checked on a Bioanalyzer 2100, and measured again with the KAPA Library Quantification kit. A separate single-read 150-cycle Illumina NextSeq 550 flow cell was used to sequence each immunoSEQ 96-well plate. Regarding the original processing steps: Because the immunoSEQ output included only junctional sequences and no quality scores, the filtering could not be the same as the filtering used for full-length reads. To assign V/J genes and CDR3, sequences were annotated using PyIR, a Python wrapper for IgBLAST v1.9, with IMGT germline references. Reads were removed for weak V/J assignments (E-value above 1e-6), missing CDR3, stop codons, out-of-frame junctions, or ambiguous translated residues. V3J clonotypes were defined as sequences sharing an identical inferred V gene, J gene, and CDR3 amino acid sequence. Percentage overlap between repertoires was calculated by dividing the number of shared unique clonotypes by the size of the smaller repertoire. Repertoire richness was assessed with RTK rarefaction, the Chao1 estimator, and Recon v2.1 estimates of unobserved clonotypes. Generation probabilities were computed with OLGA for all TCRbeta clonotypes obtained by the gDNA method from four donors. Sourced from immuneACCESS, this table was stored by TCRdb with only in-frame sequences that have V and J called. A share of the clones is absent; for the studies checked, an unresolved V gene accounts for under half, and the remainder has no known explanation. From that table come the V and J calls and clone size; the DNA was used to work out D and trimming. Across this sample there are roughly 320,000 clones, with more than 75% seen only once. Jointly, the top ten make up around 15% of the sample.

The receptor's source is a man between 18 and 29 years old in good health. Sequenced sample: memory CD8+ T cells sorted from blood. This sample's cell subset or site label indicates: CD45RO+ cells pooled with CCR7-negative TemRA cells. The receptor chain draws on TRBV27 and TRBJ2-7, with a weak D call of TRBD2 (5 bases match). The sequenced DNA: TGTGCCAGCAGTTTGAATCCCGGACTGGGGGAGCAGTACTTC. It translates to CASSLNPGLGEQYF.